This T cell receptor (beta chain) was captured in a study of blood T cells in healthy people across ages. This CDR3 is built from 11 residues. Germline CDR1 reads SQVTM; CDR2 reads ANQGSEA. Trimming removed 3 bases from V and 13 bases from J, with 15 bases in between. This clonotype was detected only a few times. Sample-barcoded 5' priming and a J-beta primer mix drove a second PCR of about 7 to 11 cycles. A single record per CDR3 protein comes from TCRdb applying MiXCR to the 5' RACE reads. The repertoire holds roughly 730,000 distinct CDR3 sequences, with roughly 56% as singletons. The total RNA that was extracted per sample amounted to at least 5.5 micrograms.

V usage is TRBV29-1 and J usage is TRBJ2-5; TRBD1 or TRBD2 may be the D gene (5 bases each). This receptor was identified in a man aged 40-55 years in good health. Sequencing was done on a sample of blood. The CDR3 protein is CSVERGGSVYF. The DNA for the CDR3 is TGCAGCGTTGAGAGGGGCGGATCAGTGTACTTC.